The subject of this entry is one TCR beta chain. V lost 3 bases and J 8 bases, leaving 10 bases between the germline ends. The germline V gene has CDR1 MNHNY and CDR2 SVGAGI (reference sequence). CDR3 size: 13 residues. The entry originates in a study of blood T cell repertoires in COVID-19. About the study: Donors in the United States, Italy and Spain gave samples during acute or convalescent COVID-19. Nucleic acid was either cDNA or gDNA, and it came from T cells, B-cell-depleted T cells, or PBMCs.

Authors' analysis steps: The assay estimated nucleated cells by amplifying reference gene primers. Measured with immunoSEQ multiplex PCR; TCRdb has only the in-frame clones, and not every one. The D gene and trimming were derived from the DNA, and the V and J assignments and clone size from that table. Of under 300,000 clones in the sample, roughly 80% are singletons; the top ten hold 4%. The chain is built from TRBV6-6 and TRBJ1-4; perhaps TRBD1 as D (6 bases). The TCR comes from a woman in her forties with active or convalescent COVID-19. Specimen: peripheral blood. The CDR3 sequence: CASSYRGWEKLFF. CDR3 bases: TGTGCCAGCAGTTATAGGGGGTGGGAAAAACTGTTTTTT.